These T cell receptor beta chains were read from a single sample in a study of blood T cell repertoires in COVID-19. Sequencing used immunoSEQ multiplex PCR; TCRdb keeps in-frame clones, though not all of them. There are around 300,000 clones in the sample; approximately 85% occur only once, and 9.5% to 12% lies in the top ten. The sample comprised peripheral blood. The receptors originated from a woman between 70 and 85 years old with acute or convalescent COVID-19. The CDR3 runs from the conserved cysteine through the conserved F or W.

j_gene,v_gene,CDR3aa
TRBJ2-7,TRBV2,CASSPGGALYF
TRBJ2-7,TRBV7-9,CASSTKQGYEQYF
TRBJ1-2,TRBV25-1,CASSASEAGYTF
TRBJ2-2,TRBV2,CAGRGVNTGELFF
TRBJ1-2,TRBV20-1,CSARSGQGYTF
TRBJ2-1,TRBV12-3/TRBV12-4,CASSANRPQFF
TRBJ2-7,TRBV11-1,CASSIPGYEQYF
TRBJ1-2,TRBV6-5,CASRGWDRGNYGYTF
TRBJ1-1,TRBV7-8,CASSVQGTYTEAFF
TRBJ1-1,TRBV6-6,CASRERVPNTEAFF
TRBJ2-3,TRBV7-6,CASSLVGGPSDTQYF
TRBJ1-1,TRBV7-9,CASSFLTGNTEAFF
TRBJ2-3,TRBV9,CASSLYSGTSGGNTQYF
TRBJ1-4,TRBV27,CASSPLGGGNEKLFF
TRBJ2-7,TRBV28,CASSSMPPTGRLYEQYF
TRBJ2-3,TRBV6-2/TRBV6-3,CASSQRGATSDTQYF
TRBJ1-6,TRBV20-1,CSASGSSYNSPLHF
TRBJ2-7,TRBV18,CASSLGQVPYEQYF
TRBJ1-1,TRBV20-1,CSNTGGLEAFF
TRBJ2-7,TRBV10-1,CASSKRGGEQYF
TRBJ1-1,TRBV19,CASSIDSRQEAFF
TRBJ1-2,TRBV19,CASSAGTLPSRGYTF
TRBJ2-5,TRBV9,CASSVEGLRETQYF
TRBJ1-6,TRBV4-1,CASSPAGGQREGSYNSPLHF
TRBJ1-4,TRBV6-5,CASRFTGPNEKLFF
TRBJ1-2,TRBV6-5,CASSYEINYGYTF
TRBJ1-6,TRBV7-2,CASSPRRYSPLHF
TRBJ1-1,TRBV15,CATSSGTDRGPLNTEAFF
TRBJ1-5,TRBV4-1,CASSQVSGDRGKPQHF
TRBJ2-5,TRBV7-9,CASTSTGALETQYF
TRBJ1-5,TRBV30,CAWADRAFAQPQHF
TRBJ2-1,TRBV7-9,CASSQLVLSAQFF
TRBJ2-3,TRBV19,CASSPGLAGTDTQYF
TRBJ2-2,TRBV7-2,CASSLGLAGETGELFF
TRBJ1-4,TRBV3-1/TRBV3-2,CASSSRTGPNEKLFF
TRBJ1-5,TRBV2,CASSQDSINQPQHF
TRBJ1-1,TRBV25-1,CASSEWEGHTEAFF
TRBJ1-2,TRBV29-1,CSVRGTVNYGYTF
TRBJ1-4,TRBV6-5,CASSQGQGYEKLFF
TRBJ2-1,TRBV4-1,CASSHPLLAGGSEQFF
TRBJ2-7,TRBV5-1,CASSLEGSSYEQYF
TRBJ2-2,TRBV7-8,CASSLDGGRNTGELFF
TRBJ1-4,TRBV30,CAWSTGLEKLFF
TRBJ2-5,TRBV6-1,CASSELTRVGETQYF
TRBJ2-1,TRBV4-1,CASSHRTGGPWNEQFF